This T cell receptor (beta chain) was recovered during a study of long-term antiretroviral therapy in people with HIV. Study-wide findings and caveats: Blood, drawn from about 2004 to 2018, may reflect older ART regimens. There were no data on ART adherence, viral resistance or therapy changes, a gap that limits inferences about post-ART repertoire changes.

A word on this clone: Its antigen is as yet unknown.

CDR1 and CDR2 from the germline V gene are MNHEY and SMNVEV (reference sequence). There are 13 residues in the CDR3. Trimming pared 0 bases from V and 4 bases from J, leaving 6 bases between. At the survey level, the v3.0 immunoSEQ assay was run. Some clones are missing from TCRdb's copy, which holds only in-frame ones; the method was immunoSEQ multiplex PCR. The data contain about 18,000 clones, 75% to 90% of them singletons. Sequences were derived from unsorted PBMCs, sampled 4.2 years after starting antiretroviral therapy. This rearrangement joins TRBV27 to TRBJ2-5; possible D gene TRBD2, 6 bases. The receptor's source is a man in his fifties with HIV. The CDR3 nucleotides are TGTGCCAGCAGTTTATCGGGGGGAGAGACCCAGTACTTC. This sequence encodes CASSLSGGETQYF.